The sample holds many counts of the clone carrying this T cell receptor (beta chain). The data stem from a study of T-cell reconstitution after alpha-beta-depleted transplantation in children. A library of TCRbeta sequences, prepared with unique molecular identifiers, was generated. From the PCR reads, TCRdb called clonotypes with MiXCR, one entry per CDR3 protein. The repertoire includes nearly 200,000 distinct CDR3 sequences, 5.5% to 7% of them detected once, and around 4.1% sits in the top ten. J lost 6 bases, V lost 0 bases, and 5 bases had no gene match. This CDR3 has 13 residues. Germline CDR1 DFQATT, CDR2 SNEGSKA (reference sequence).

The V call is TRBV20-1, the J call TRBJ2-7, with 7 bases aligning to TRBD1. The sequence was obtained from a girl under two years old with combined immunodeficiency, due to receive a stem cell transplant. The specimen comprised PBMCs, sampled before TCRalphabeta/CD19-depleted stem cell transplant. In DNA, the CDR3 is TGCAGTGCTAGAGATCTGAGGGGGCCCGAGCAGTACTTC. Translating gives CSARDLRGPEQYF.